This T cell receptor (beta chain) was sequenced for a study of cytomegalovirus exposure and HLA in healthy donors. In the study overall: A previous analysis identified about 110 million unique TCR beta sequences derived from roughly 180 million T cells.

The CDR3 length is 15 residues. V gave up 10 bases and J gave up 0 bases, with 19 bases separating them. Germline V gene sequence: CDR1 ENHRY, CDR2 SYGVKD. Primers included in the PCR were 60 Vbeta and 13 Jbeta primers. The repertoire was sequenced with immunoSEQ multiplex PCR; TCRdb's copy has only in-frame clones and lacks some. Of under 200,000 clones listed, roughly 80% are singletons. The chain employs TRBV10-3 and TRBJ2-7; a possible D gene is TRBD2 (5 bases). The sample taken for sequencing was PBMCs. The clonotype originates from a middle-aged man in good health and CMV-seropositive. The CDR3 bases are TGTGCCAGTTCCTCTAGCTCGGTGAGCTCCTACGAGCAGTACTTC. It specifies CASSSSSVSSYEQYF.